Listed below are T cell receptor beta chains from one sample, sequenced in a study of cytomegalovirus exposure and HLA in healthy donors. TCRdb keeps only in-frame clones here, not all; method: immunoSEQ multiplex PCR. Of about 110,000 clones listed, roughly 84% were seen once; the top ten hold 3%. Sequencing was performed on PBMCs. Receptors originate from a woman aged 18-29 years in good health and CMV-seronegative. Each CDR3 is given with its conserved first and last residue. The D gene is left open where the match is weak. Size is stated for part of the rows, as once, few or many counts, or as a class when the clone is expanded.

J gene,D gene,V gene,clone size,CDR3 protein,CDR3 DNA
TRBJ2-7,TRBD1,TRBV6-6,few,CASMDRPTYEQYF,TGTGCCAGCATGGACAGGCCGACCTACGAGCAGTACTTC
TRBJ1-1,.,TRBV12-5,once,CASGPDRVTEAFF,TGTGCTAGTGGGCCCGACAGAGTCACTGAAGCTTTCTTT
TRBJ2-1,.,TRBV5-4,.,CASIDTLYNEQFF,TGTGCCAGCATCGACACCTTATACAATGAGCAGTTCTTC
TRBJ1-2,TRBD1,TRBV27,.,CASSSGLGQGAEGYTF,TGTGCCAGCAGTTCGGGACTGGGACAGGGGGCAGAGGGCTACACCTTC
TRBJ1-1,.,TRBV27,.,CASSFPGGTEAFF,TGTGCCAGCAGTTTTCCGGGGGGAACTGAAGCTTTCTTT
TRBJ2-7,.,TRBV6-1,.,CASIPGNNYEQYF,TGTGCCAGCATTCCAGGGAACAACTACGAGCAGTACTTC
TRBJ1-3,.,TRBV5-1,.,CASKVETGVYTIYF,TGCGCCAGCAAGGTCGAAACCGGGGTCTACACCATATATTTT
TRBJ2-3,.,TRBV18,.,CASSPPSPRLSTDTQYF,TGTGCCAGCTCACCACCGAGTCCGAGACTGAGCACAGATACGCAGTATTTT
TRBJ1-2,.,TRBV2,.,CASRGGSQSNGYTF,TGTGCCAGCAGGGGAGGCAGTCAGTCGAATGGCTACACCTTC
TRBJ2-1,TRBD2,TRBV5-4,once,CASSFSSGEGEQFF,TGTGCCAGCAGCTTTTCTAGCGGGGAGGGTGAGCAGTTCTTC
TRBJ2-1,TRBD2,TRBV2,.,CASSEAALLAGENEQFF,TGTGCCAGCAGTGAAGCAGCGCTACTAGCGGGGGAGAATGAGCAGTTCTTC
TRBJ2-2,.,TRBV7-6,.,CASSLLGPRSNTGELFF,TGTGCCAGCAGCTTACTTGGGCCGAGATCGAACACCGGGGAGCTGTTTTTT
TRBJ1-5,.,TRBV4-2,.,CASSHAGISQPQHF,TGTGCCAGCAGTCACGCAGGGATCAGTCAGCCCCAGCATTTT
TRBJ1-5,TRBD1,TRBV6-1,.,CASTGAGGQPQHF,TGTGCCAGTACAGGGGCCGGGGGTCAGCCCCAGCATTTT
TRBJ2-2,.,TRBV6-5,.,CASSYAGQTNTGELFF,TGTGCCAGCAGTTACGCGGGACAGACGAACACCGGGGAGCTGTTTTTT
TRBJ1-2,.,TRBV5-6,.,CASSSVANYGYTF,TGTGCCAGCAGCTCGGTAGCTAACTATGGCTACACCTTC
TRBJ2-7,TRBD1,TRBV30,.,CAWTPSTGSYEQYF,TGTGCCTGGACCCCCTCGACAGGGTCCTACGAGCAGTACTTC
TRBJ1-5,.,TRBV6-1,.,CASRRQINQPQHF,TGTGCCAGCAGGCGACAGATCAATCAGCCCCAGCATTTT
TRBJ2-1,TRBD2,TRBV6-4,.,CASSDGSGGAREQFF,TGTGCCAGCAGTGACGGCAGCGGGGGGGCCCGGGAGCAGTTCTTC